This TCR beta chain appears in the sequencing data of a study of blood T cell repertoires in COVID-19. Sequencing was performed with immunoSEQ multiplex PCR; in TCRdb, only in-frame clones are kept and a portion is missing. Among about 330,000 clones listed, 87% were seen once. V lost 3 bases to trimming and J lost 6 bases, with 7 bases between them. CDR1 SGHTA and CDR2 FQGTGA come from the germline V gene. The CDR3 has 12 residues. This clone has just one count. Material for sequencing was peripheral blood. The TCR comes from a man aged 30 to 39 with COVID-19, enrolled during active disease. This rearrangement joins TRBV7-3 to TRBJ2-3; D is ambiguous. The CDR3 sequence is CASSFYSDTQYF. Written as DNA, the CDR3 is TGTGCCAGCAGCTTCTATTCCGATACGCAGTATTTT.